What follows describes a single TCR beta chain. The sample is drawn from a study of blood T cell repertoires in COVID-19. Study context: COVID-19 samples, acute and convalescent, were from the United States, Italy and Spain. PBMCs, B-cell-depleted T cells, or T cells were the source of the cDNA or gDNA that made up the material.

Original handling: Reference gene primer amplification gave estimated nucleated cell counts. Measured with immunoSEQ multiplex PCR; TCRdb has only the in-frame clones, and not every one. The V and J calls and clone size are taken from that table; D and trimming were inferred from the DNA. The data hold about 260,000 clones, with 91% observed a single time. Seattle-derived patients entered the study during active infection and were followed longitudinally. Germline V CDR1 and CDR2: LNHDA, SQIVND (reference sequence). The CDR3 spans 14 residues. Trimming shortened V by 5 bases and J by 9 bases, and 19 bases separated the two germline ends.

The chain is built from TRBV19 and TRBJ1-1; D may be TRBD1 (5 bases). Sequenced material: peripheral blood. The source of this sequence is a person aged 18 to 35 with COVID-19, enrolled during active disease. The CDR3 region is CASSPPQARFKAFF. DNA for the CDR3: TGTGCCAGTAGTCCTCCACAGGCCAGATTTAAAGCTTTCTTT. The full variable domain, completed using reference TRBV19 and TRBJ1-1, is DGGITQSPKYLFRKEGQNVTLSCEQNLNHDAMYWYRQDPGQGLRLIYYSQIVNDFQKGDIAEGYSVSREKKESFPLTVTSAQKNPTAFYLCASSPPQARFKAFFGQGTRLTVV.